What follows are 9 T cell receptor beta chains derived from one specimen sequenced in a study of OX40 agonist ivuxolimab in advanced cancers. The assay was immunoSEQ multiplex PCR, and TCRdb's table has in-frame clones only and misses some. This sample has about 35,000 clones, with about 92% found just once. The sequencing used CD4+ or CD8+ T cells sorted from blood, collected in a trial of the OX40 agonist ivuxolimab. The receptors originated from an adult with an advanced solid tumor such as melanoma, head and neck, liver or kidney cancer.

The J gene is TRBJ2-7, the V gene TRBV7-3; no clear D. Deletions cut 3 bases from V and 4 bases from J, with 4 bases between. The CDR3 length is 11 residues. Germline V gives CDR1 SGHTA, CDR2 FQGTGA. This CDR3 is CASSLYYEQYF. Written as DNA, the CDR3 is TGTGCCAGCAGCTTGTATTACGAGCAGTACTTC. The full variable domain, with the rest looked up from reference TRBV7-3 and TRBJ2-7, is GAGVSQTPSNKVTEKGKYVELRCDPISGHTALYWYRQSLGQGPEFLIYFQGTGAADDSGLPNDRFFAVRPEGSVSTLKIQRTERGDSAVYLCASSLYYEQYFGPGTRLTVT.

This clone occurred once. V usage is TRBV28 and J usage is TRBJ2-2; D is possibly TRBD1 (6 bases). This CDR3 contains 16 residues. The V end lost 5 bases, the J end lost 9 bases, and 22 bases lay between the germline ends. The V gene's germline CDR1 is MDHEN and CDR2 SYDVKM. In DNA, the CDR3 is TGTGCCAGCAGTACCGCCGGGACACTTCCTTCTCGGGAGCTGTTTTTT. Protein: CASSTAGTLPSRELFF.

The chain carries TRBV4-2 and TRBJ2-7, with TRBD2 matching 8 bases. The V gene end was trimmed by 2 bases and the J gene end by 3 bases; junction bases not matched to a gene: 12. This CDR3 has 17 residues. Germline CDR1 reads LGHNA; CDR2 reads YNFKEQ. The CDR3 bases are TGTGCCAGCAGCCAACCCATGGTGAGCGGGAGATTCTACGAGCAGTACTTC. As protein: CASSQPMVSGRFYEQYF.

This rearrangement joins TRBV28 to TRBJ2-2, with a weak D call TRBD2 (5 bases). V dropped 6 bases and J dropped 10 bases, with 15 bases sitting between them. Per the germline V gene, CDR1 is MDHEN and CDR2 is SYDVKM. The CDR3 consists of 13 residues. The CDR3 coding sequence is TGTGCCAGCAGCCCCAGCGGTGGGGAGGAGCTGTTTTTT. The encoded protein is CASSPSGGEELFF.

This clone was seen a single time. The chain employs TRBV20-1 and TRBJ2-1; D is unresolved. Germline V lookup: CDR1 DFQATT, CDR2 SNEGSKA (reference sequence). The CDR3 is made up of 11 amino acids. Between the trimmed V and J ends, which lost 3 bases and 7 bases, there was a span of 7 bases. The CDR3 region is CSARGLNEQFF. CDR3 nucleotides: TGCAGTGCTAGGGGCTTAAATGAGCAGTTCTTC.

This rearrangement joins TRBV28 to TRBJ2-3, with 10 bases that match TRBD2. Per germline, CDR1 MDHEN and CDR2 SYDVKM. V trimming: 4 bases; J trimming: 4 bases; junction bases outside the gene matches: 5. The CDR3 is 15 amino acids. CDR3 in amino acids: CASSSRTSGADTQYF. The CDR3 DNA is TGTGCCAGCAGTTCCCGGACTAGCGGCGCAGATACGCAGTATTTT.

V gene TRBV9 combines with J gene TRBJ2-3; D gene unclear. V lost 4 bases and J lost 0, with 9 bases in between. Germline V gene sequence: CDR1 SGDLS, CDR2 YYNGEE. The CDR3 extends over 14 amino acids. The chain's CDR3 is CASSPSTSTDTQYF. The CDR3 DNA reads as TGTGCCAGCAGCCCGAGTACGAGCACAGATACGCAGTATTTT.

V gene TRBV27 combines with J gene TRBJ2-1; a possible D gene is TRBD2 (5 bases). The CDR3 contains 14 residues. V gave up 3 bases and J gave up 4 bases, with 10 bases separating them. Germline loops: CDR1 MNHEY, CDR2 SMNVEV (reference sequence). CDR3 sequence: CASSLGSGYNEQFF. CDR3 sequence (DNA): TGTGCCAGCAGTTTGGGGAGCGGATACAATGAGCAGTTCTTC.

The chain uses TRBV9 and TRBJ2-1, with D tentatively TRBD2 (5 bases). Between the trimmed V and J ends, which lost 3 bases and 8 bases, there was a span of 18 bases. This CDR3 has 15 amino acids. Germline-derived CDR1 and CDR2 are SGDLS and YYNGEE. In DNA form, the CDR3 reads TGTGCCAGCAGCGCGGACGGCCATGTGAGGGATGAGCAGTTCTTC. This encodes CASSADGHVRDEQFF.